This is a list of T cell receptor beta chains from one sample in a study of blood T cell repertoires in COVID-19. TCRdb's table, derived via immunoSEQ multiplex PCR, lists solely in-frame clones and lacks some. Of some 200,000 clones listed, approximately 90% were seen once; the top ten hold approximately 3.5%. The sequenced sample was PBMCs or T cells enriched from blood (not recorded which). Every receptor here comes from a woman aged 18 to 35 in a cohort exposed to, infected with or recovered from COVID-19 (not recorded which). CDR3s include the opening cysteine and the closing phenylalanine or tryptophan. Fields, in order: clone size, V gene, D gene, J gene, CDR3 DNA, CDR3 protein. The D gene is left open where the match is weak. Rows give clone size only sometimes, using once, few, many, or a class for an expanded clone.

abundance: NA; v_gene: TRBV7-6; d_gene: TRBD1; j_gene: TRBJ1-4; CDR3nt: TGTGCCAGCAGCCATTTCGGGACAGGGGGCGATGAAAAACTGTTTTTT; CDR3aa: CASSHFGTGGDEKLFF
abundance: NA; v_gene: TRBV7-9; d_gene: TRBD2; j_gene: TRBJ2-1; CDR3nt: TGTGCCAGCAGCTTTTTAGCGGGAGGAGGCAATGAGCAGTTCTTC; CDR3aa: CASSFLAGGGNEQFF
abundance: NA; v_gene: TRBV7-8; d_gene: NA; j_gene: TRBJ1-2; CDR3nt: TGTGCCAGCAGCTTAGACGGGGGTAATTATGGCTACACCTTC; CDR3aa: CASSLDGGNYGYTF
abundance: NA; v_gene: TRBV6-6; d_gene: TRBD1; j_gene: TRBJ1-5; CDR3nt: TGTGCCAGCAGTACTGACAGGGTAGGGAATCAGCCCCAGCATTTT; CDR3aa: CASSTDRVGNQPQHF
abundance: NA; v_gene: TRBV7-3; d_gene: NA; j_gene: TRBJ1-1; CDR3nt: TGTGCCAGCAGCTTGACAACAACGTGGACTGAAGCTTTCTTT; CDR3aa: CASSLTTTWTEAFF
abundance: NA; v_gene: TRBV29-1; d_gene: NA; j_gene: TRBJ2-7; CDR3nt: TGCAGCGCCAGAGTTAGCGGCAGACCCTACGAGCAGTACTTC; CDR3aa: CSARVSGRPYEQYF
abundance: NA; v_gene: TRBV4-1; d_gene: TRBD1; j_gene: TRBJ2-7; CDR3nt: TGCGCCAGCAGCCCTTGGGGACAGGACTTTAACGAGCAGTACTTC; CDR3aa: CASSPWGQDFNEQYF
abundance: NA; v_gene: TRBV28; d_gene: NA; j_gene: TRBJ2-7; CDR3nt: TGTGCCAGCAGTTTACAGGCCTACGAGCAGTACTTC; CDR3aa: CASSLQAYEQYF
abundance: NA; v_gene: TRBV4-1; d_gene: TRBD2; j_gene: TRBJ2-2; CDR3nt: TGCGCCAGCAGCCGCCCTTCGGGGGGGGCCGGGGAGCTGTTTTTT; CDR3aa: CASSRPSGGAGELFF
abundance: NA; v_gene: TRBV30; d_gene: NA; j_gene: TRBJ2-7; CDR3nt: TGTGCCTGGACCCCGCCGGGTTCCTACGAGCAGTACTTC; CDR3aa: CAWTPPGSYEQYF
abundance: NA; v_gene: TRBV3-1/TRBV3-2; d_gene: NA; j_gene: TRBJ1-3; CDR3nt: TGTGCCAGCAGCCAAGTGTGGAGGGGCAGTTCTGGAAACACCATATATTTT; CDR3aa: CASSQVWRGSSGNTIYF
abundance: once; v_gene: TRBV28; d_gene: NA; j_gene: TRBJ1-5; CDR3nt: TGTGCCAGCAGTTTTCAGATTAATCAGCCCCAGCATTTT; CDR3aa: CASSFQINQPQHF
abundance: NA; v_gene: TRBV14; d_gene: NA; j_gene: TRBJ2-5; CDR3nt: TGTGCCAGCAGCCACGCGGGGGCGGGACAGTACTTC; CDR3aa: CASSHAGAGQYF
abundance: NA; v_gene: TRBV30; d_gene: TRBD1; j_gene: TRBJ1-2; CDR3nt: TGTGCCTTCTTAAGGACAGGGGACGAAGGCTACACCTTC; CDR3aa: CAFLRTGDEGYTF
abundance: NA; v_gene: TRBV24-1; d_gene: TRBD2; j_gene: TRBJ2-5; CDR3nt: TGTGCCACCAGTGATGGAGCGGGACTCACTCAAGAGACCCAGTACTTC; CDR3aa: CATSDGAGLTQETQYF
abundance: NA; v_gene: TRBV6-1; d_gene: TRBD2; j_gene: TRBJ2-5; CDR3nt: TGTGCCAGCAGTGAAGGGGAAGCGGGGGCCCAAGAGACCCAGTACTTC; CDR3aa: CASSEGEAGAQETQYF
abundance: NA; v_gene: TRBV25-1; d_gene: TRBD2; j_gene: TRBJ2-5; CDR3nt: TGTGCCAGCAGTGAATCCGGGGGGGTACAAGAGACCCAGTACTTC; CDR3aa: CASSESGGVQETQYF
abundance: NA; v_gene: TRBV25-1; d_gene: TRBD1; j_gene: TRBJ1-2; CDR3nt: TGTGCCAGCAGTGGACGGACAGGGGGCAACGGCTACACCTTC; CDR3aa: CASSGRTGGNGYTF
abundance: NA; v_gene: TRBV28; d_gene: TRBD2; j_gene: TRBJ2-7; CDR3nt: TGTGCCAGCAGTGTAGCCGGGACTAGCGGAGCTTCCTACGAGCAGTACTTC; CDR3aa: CASSVAGTSGASYEQYF
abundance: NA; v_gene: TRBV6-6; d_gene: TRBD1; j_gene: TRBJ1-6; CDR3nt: TGTGCCAGCACCCCGACAGGGACCGTTGTTAATTCACCCCTCCACTTT; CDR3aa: CASTPTGTVVNSPLHF
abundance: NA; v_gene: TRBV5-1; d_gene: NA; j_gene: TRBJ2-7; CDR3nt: TGCGCCAGCAGCTTAACGCGATCGGAGCGGGCCTACTCCTACGAGCAGTACTTC; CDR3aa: CASSLTRSERAYSYEQYF
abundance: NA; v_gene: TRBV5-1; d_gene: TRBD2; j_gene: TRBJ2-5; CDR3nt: TGCGCCAGCAGCTACGCGGGGGTGTTCCAAGAGACCCAGTACTTC; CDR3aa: CASSYAGVFQETQYF
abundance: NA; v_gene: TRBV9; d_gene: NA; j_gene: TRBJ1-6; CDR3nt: TGTGCCAGCAGCCCTGGGGGGGGCGAGGGATCACCCCTCCACTTT; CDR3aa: CASSPGGGEGSPLHF
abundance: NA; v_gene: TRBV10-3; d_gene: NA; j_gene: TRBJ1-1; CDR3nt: TGTGCCATCAGTGCACAGCGGACCCCACCTTTCTTT; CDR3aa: CAISAQRTPPFF
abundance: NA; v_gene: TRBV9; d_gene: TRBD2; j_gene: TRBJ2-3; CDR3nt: TGTGCCAGCAGCTGGACTAGCTCTAGCACAGATACGCAGTATTTT; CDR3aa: CASSWTSSSTDTQYF
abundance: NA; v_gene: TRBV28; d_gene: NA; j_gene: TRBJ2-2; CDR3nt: TGTGCCAGCAGTTTAAGCGGGTGGGGCACCGGGGAGCTGTTTTTT; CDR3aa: CASSLSGWGTGELFF
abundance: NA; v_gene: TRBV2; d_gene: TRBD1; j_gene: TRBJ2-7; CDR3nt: TGTGCCAGCAGTGGGACAGGCCGAGAGCAGTACTTC; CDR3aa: CASSGTGREQYF
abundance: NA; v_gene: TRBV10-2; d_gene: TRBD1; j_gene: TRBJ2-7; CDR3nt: TGCGCCAGCAGTGAGTCGGGTAGGGGGCTTTACGAGCAGTACTTC; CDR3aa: CASSESGRGLYEQYF
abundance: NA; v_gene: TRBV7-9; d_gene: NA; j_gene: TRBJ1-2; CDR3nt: TGTGCCAGCAGCTTATTGCACGGCTATGGCTACACCTTC; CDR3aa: CASSLLHGYGYTF
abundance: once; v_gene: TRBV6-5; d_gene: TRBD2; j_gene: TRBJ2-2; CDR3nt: TGTGCCAGCAGTTCTGGACTAGCGGGCACCGGGGAGCTGTTTTTT; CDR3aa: CASSSGLAGTGELFF
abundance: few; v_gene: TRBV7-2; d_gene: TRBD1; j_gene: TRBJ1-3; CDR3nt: TGTGCCAGCAGCCCTCGGACAGGGTCTGGAAACACCATATATTTT; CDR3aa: CASSPRTGSGNTIYF
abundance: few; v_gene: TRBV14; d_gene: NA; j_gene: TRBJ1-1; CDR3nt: TGTGCCAGCAGCCAAGATAAACCAGGGCGGAGCACTGAAGCTTTCTTT; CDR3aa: CASSQDKPGRSTEAFF
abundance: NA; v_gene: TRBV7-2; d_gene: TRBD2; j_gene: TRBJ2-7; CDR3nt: TGTGCCAGCAGCACCCAGACAGGGCGGGGGGGAGAGCAGTACTTC; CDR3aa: CASSTQTGRGGEQYF
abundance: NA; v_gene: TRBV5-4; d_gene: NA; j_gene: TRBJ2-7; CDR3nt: TGTGCCAGCAGCTTTGACTCTAACTCCTACGAGCAGTACTTC; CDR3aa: CASSFDSNSYEQYF
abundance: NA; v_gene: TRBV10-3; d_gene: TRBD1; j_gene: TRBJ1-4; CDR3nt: TGTGCCACATCGCCCTCCGGGACAGGGGGTGAAAAACTGTTTTTT; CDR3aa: CATSPSGTGGEKLFF
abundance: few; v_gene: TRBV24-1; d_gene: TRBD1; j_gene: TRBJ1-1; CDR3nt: TGTGCCACCAGTGATGTCGGGACAGGGGATGGGACTTTCTTT; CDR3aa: CATSDVGTGDGTFF
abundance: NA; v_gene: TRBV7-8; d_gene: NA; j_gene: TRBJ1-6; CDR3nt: TGTGCCAGCAGGATCGGGGGGGCTCCGTATAATTCACCCCTCCACTTT; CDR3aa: CASRIGGAPYNSPLHF
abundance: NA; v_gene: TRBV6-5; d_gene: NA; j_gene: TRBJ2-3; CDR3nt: TGTGCCAGTGGGGGGGCGGAGATCGATACGCAGTATTTT; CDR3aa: CASGGAEIDTQYF
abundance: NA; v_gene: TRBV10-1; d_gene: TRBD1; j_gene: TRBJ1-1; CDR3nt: TGCGCCAGCAGTGCCACTGGACAGGGATCGGGCCACACTGAAGCTTTCTTT; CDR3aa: CASSATGQGSGHTEAFF
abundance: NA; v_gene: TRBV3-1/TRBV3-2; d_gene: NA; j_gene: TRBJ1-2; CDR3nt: TGTGCCAGCAGCCCCTTCCCCGGCTATGGCTACACCTTC; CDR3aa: CASSPFPGYGYTF
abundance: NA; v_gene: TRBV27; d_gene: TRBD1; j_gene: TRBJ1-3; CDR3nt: TGTGCCAGCAGTTTACGAGCGGGACAGGGCTACTCTGGAAACACCATATATTTT; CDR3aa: CASSLRAGQGYSGNTIYF
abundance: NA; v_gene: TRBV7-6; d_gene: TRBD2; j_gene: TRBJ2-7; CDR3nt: TGTGCCAGCAGCTTTACCCCTAGCGGGGGGGACCTCTACGAGCAGTACTTC; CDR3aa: CASSFTPSGGDLYEQYF
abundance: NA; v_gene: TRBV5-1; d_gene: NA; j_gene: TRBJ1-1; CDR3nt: TGCGCCAGCAGCTTGGTTGGCGGGAACACTGAAGCTTTCTTT; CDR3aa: CASSLVGGNTEAFF
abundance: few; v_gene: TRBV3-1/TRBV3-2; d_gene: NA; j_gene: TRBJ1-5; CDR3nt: TGTGCCAGCAGCCAAGGGGCTGGAACGTGGGCCAATCAGCCCCAGCATTTT; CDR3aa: CASSQGAGTWANQPQHF
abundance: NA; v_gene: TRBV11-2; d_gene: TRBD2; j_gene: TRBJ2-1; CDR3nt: TGTGCCAGCAGCCCTACTAGCGACAACAATGAGCAGTTCTTC; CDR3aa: CASSPTSDNNEQFF
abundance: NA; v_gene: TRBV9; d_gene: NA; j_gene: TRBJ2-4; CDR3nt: TGTGCCAGCAGCGTTGGGGGGGCTGACAAAAACATTCAGTACTTC; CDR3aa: CASSVGGADKNIQYF
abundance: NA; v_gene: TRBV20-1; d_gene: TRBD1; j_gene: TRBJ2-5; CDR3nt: TGCAGTGCTAGTAGCCTCCAGGGGGCCCAAGAGACCCAGTACTTC; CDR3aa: CSASSLQGAQETQYF
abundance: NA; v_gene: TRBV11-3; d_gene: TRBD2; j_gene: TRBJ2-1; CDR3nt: TGTGCCAGCAGTCCTCTAGCGGGAGCTGGCGAGCAGTTCTTC; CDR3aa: CASSPLAGAGEQFF
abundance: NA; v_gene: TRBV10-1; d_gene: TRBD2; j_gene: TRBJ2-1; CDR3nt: TGCGCCAGCAGTAGAGCGGGAGATAGGAATGAGCAGTTCTTC; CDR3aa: CASSRAGDRNEQFF
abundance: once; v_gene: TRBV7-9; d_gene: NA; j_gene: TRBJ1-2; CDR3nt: TGTGCCAGCAGCTTAAGTGATAGCTATGGCTACACCTTC; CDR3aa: CASSLSDSYGYTF
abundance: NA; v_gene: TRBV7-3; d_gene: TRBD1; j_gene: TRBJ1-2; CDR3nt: TGTGCCAGCAGCTTATCAGGGGGTGAGGGCTACACCTTC; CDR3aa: CASSLSGGEGYTF
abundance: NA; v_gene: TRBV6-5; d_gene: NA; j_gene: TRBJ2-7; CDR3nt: TGTGCCAGCATGGGGGCACCTAACTACGAGCAGTACTTC; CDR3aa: CASMGAPNYEQYF
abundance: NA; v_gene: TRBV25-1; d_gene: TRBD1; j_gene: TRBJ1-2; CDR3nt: TGTGCCAGCAGTAAACAGGGGTCCTATGGCTACACCTTC; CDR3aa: CASSKQGSYGYTF
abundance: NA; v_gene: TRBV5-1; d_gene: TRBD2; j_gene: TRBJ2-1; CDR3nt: TGCGCCAGCCACCCAGGAGCGGGAGGTGCAAGTTATGAGCAGTTCTTC; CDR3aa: CASHPGAGGASYEQFF
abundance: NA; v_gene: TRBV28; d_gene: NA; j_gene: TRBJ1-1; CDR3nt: TGTGCCAGCAGTTCCCCCCAGGGCACTGAAGCTTTCTTT; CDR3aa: CASSSPQGTEAFF